This paragraph covers one TCR beta chain sequence. Its antigen remains unknown. The CDR3 length is 15 residues. V trimming: 2 bases; J trimming: 5 bases; junction bases outside the gene matches: 3. Looked up from germline, CDR1 is MGHRA and CDR2 is YSYEKL. The sample comes from a study of T-cell memory formation after mild COVID-19. Findings and limits, study-wide: The study found contracting CD4+ clones mainly in CM and EM and contracting CD8+ clones in EMRA.

In TCRdb, the 5' RACE reads were re-called with MiXCR into one record per CDR3 protein. Of around 320,000 distinct CDR3 sequences listed, approximately 14% were seen once; the top ten hold over 20%. Specimen: PBMCs or a T cell subset sorted from them (not recorded which). This rearrangement joins TRBV4-1 to TRBJ1-5, with 10 bases fitting TRBD1. The TCR comes from a man in his late teens or twenties who had mild COVID-19 (a few samples of this study predate the infection). Cell type and time point are not known. CDR3 residues: CASSQRQGAHQPQHF. The CDR3 coding sequence is TGCGCCAGCAGCCAAAGACAGGGGGCGCATCAGCCCCAGCATTTT.